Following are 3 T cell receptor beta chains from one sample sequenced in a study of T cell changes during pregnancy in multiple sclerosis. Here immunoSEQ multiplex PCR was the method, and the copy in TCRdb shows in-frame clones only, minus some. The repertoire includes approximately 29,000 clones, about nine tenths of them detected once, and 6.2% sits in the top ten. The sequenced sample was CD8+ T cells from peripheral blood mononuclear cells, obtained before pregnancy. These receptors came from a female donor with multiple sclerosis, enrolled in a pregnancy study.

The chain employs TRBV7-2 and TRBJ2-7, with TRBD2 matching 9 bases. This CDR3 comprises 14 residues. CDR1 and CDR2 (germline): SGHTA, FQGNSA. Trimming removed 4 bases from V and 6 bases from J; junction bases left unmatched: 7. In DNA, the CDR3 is TGTGCCAGCAGCTCAGGGGGACTAGCTGGCGAGCAGTACTTC. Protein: CASSSGGLAGEQYF.

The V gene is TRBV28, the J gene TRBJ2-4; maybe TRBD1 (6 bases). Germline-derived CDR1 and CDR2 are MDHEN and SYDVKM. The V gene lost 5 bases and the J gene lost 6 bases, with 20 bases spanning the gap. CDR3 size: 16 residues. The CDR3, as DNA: TGTGCCAGCAGTCTCAAACAGGGAATTCCTATAAACATTCAGTACTTC. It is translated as CASSLKQGIPINIQYF.

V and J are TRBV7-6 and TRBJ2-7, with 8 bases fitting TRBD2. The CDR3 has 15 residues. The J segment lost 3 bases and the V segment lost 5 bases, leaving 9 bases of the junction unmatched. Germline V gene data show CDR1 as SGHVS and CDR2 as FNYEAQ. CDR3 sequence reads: CASSPGAGGYYEQYF. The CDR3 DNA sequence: TGTGCCAGCAGCCCGGGGGCGGGAGGCTACTACGAGCAGTACTTC.